This is a list of T cell receptor beta chains from one sample in a study of blood T cell repertoires in COVID-19. Profiling relied on immunoSEQ multiplex PCR, and the TCRdb table lists in-frame clones only, not all of them. This sample has about 280,000 clones; approximately 91% occur once, and the top ten carry roughly 0.96%. Sequencing was performed on peripheral blood. The receptors originated from a woman in her forties who had recovered from COVID-19. CDR3s leave out the opening cysteine and the closing phenylalanine or tryptophan.

J gene | V gene | CDR3 protein
TRBJ2-1 | TRBV29-1 | SARTGGGGKSSYNEQF
TRBJ2-1 | TRBV6-4 | ASSDEGNEQF
TRBJ2-7 | TRBV6-5 | ASSYLGSGRLYEQY
TRBJ2-7 | TRBV18 | ASSPISGTSYEQY
TRBJ2-3 | TRBV18 | ASSRLAGRDTDTQY
TRBJ2-7 | TRBV9 | ASSVGQGSSEQY
TRBJ1-3 | TRBV11-2 | ASSLDFGAGNTIY
TRBJ2-1 | TRBV5-1 | ASSLGTSSREQF
TRBJ2-3 | TRBV7-9 | ASSFGTSGAMTDTQY
TRBJ2-1 | TRBV11-2 | ASSLRPGGIYNEQF